This T cell receptor (beta chain) was identified during a study of shared clonotypes between healthy human individuals. Memory CD4+ cells were the fraction left after CD45RA+ naive selection. Methods used by the authors: Filtering was not the same, since immunoSEQ gave junction-only sequences without quality scores. Profiled with immunoSEQ multiplex PCR; TCRdb holds only in-frame clones, not every one. V and J calls and clone size are those listed in that table; D and trimming were worked out from the DNA. Of about 2.4 million clones listed, approximately 93% were seen once; the top ten hold roughly 0.39%. CDR3 length equals 16 residues. The junction had 11 bases not matched to a gene; V was cut back by 5 bases and J by 4 bases. The germline CDR1 and CDR2 sequences are SGHRS and YFSETQ.

This sequence joins TRBV5-1 and TRBJ2-1; 8 bases fit TRBD2. What was sequenced was naive CD4+ T cells from PBMCs. Subset in this sample: CD45RA+ positively selected. This TCR came from a man in his late teens or twenties in good health. Some clones in this sample may be carry-over from other donors' samples. This chain's CDR3 is CASSNGAGGTYNEQFF. CDR3 sequence (DNA): TGCGCCAGCAGTAATGGGGCGGGAGGCACGTACAATGAGCAGTTCTTC.